Shown below are 6 T cell receptor beta chains from a single sample sequenced in a study of CD8 T cells in ankylosing spondylitis. For these receptors, no antigen is known. Whole-study findings and limits: Several highly homologous variants formed a TCR beta motif that appeared characteristic of ankylosing spondylitis blood.

TCRdb processed the 5' RACE reads anew with MiXCR; each CDR3 protein has one entry. The data show 800,000 to 900,000 distinct CDR3 sequences, roughly 12% seen once. Sequencing was done on a sample of blood, either unsorted or a sorted T cell fraction (not recorded which). These receptors all come from a male donor with ankylosing spondylitis.

The chain joins TRBV7-6 to TRBJ1-4; 9 nucleotides match TRBD1. J gave up 7 bases and V 2 bases, and 8 bases lay outside the gene matches. CDR1 is SGHVS, CDR2 FNYEAQ, per germline. The CDR3 has 16 amino acids. In nucleotides, the CDR3 is TGTGCCAGCAGCTTAAGCCCTGACAGGGGGTTTGAAAAACTGTTTTTT. Residues: CASSLSPDRGFEKLFF.

The genes are TRBV24-1 and TRBJ2-2; the D call may be TRBD1 or TRBD2 (6 bases each). CDR3 length: 15 residues. Deletions cut 4 bases from V and 9 bases from J, with 17 bases between. CDR1 and CDR2 (germline): KGHDR, SFDVKD. Here the CDR3 reads CATSETGTWHRELFF. DNA for the CDR3: TGTGCCACCAGTGAAACAGGGACTTGGCATCGGGAGCTGTTTTTT.

The rearrangement joins TRBV21-1 to TRBJ2-7; the table's D call of TRBD1 was not tested on the DNA. TRBV21-1 is a documented pseudogene. The CDR3 contains 13 residues. The CDR3 bases are TGTGCCATGAGGGCAGGGGAGAAGAACGAGCAGTACTTC. Its translation: CAMRAGEKNEQYF.

This clonotype was counted ten times or more. DNA for the CDR3: TGCAGCGCCACCGGGACAGGGGCATCAAACACCATATATTTT. Translating it yields CSATGTGASNTIYF. The chain combines TRBV29-1 with TRBJ1-3; 10 nucleotides match TRBD1. The CDR3 spans 14 residues. In germline, CDR1 is SQVTM, CDR2 ANQGSEA. J gave up 6 bases and V 7 bases, and 9 bases lay outside the gene matches.

This clonotype was observed at least ten times. V is TRBV20-1 and J is TRBJ2-7; the D is unclear. Germline values: CDR1 DFQATT, CDR2 SNEGSKA (reference sequence). V was pared by 1 base and J by 9 bases, with 22 bases between. The CDR3 sequence is 15 residues long. CDR3 amino acids: CSARATGRPYEGQYF. Written as DNA, the CDR3 is TGCAGTGCTAGAGCTACCGGCCGACCTTACGAAGGGCAGTACTTC.

This clonotype was observed at least ten times. The rearrangement uses TRBV7-9 and TRBJ2-1; D ambiguous. The germline gives CDR1 SEHNR, CDR2 FQNEAQ (reference sequence). CDR3 length: 14 residues. Trimming stripped 3 bases from V and 4 bases from J, with 10 bases between. CDR3 coding DNA: TGTGCCAGCAGCTTCCTCCTGAGTTACAATGAGCAGTTCTTC. This gives the protein CASSFLLSYNEQFF.